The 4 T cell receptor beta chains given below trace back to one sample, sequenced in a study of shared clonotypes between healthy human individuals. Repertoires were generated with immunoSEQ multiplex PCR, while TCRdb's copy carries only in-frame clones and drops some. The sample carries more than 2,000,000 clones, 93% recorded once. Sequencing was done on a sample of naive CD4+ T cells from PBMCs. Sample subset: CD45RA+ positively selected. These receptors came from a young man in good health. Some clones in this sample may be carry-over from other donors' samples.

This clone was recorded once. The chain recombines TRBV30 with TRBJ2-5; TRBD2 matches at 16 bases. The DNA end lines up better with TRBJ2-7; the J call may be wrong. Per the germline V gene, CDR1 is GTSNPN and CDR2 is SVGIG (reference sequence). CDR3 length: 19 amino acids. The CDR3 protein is CAWRTPGLAGGTSSYEQYF. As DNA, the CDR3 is TGTGCCTGGAGGACCCCGGGACTAGCGGGAGGGACAAGCTCCTACGAGCAGTACTTC.

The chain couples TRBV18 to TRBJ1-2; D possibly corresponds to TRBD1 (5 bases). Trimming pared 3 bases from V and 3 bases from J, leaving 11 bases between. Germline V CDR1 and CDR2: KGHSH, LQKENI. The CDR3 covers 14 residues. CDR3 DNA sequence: TGTGCCAGCTCACCCCTGACAGAACACTATGGCTACACCTTC. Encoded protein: CASSPLTEHYGYTF.

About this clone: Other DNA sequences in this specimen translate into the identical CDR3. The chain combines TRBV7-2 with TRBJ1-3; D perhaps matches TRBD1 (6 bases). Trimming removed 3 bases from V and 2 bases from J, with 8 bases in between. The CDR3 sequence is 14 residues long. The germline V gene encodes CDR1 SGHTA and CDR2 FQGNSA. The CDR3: CASSLGGPGNTIYF. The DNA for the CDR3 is TGTGCCAGCAGCTTGGGGGGCCCTGGAAACACCATATATTTT.

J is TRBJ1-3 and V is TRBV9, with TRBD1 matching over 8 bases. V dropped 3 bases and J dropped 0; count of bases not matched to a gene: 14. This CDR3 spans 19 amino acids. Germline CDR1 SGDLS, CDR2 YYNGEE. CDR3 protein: CASSDDRGAPGRSGNTIYF. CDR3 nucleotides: TGTGCCAGCAGCGATGACAGGGGAGCGCCGGGTCGCTCTGGAAACACCATATATTTT.